These 8 T cell receptor beta chains came from one sample sequenced in a study of early T cells in non-severe SARS-CoV-2 infection. TCRdb re-analysed the 5' RACE reads in MiXCR, keeping a single row per CDR3 protein. This sample has around 79,000 distinct CDR3 sequences; about 11% occur once, and the top ten carry approximately 12%. Sequencing used whole blood, obtained at baseline. These receptors were collected from an adult who was a healthcare worker with PCR-confirmed SARS-CoV-2 infection or an uninfected control (not recorded which).

This clonotype came up a few times. The V gene is TRBV29-1, the J gene TRBJ1-2, with 7 bases that match TRBD1. Germline V gives CDR1 SQVTM, CDR2 ANQGSEA. Trimming removed 8 bases from V and 5 bases from J; junction bases left unmatched: 8. This CDR3 region has 12 residues. CDR3 nucleotides: TGCAGCTCCCGGGACAGCGAGTATGGCTACACCTTC. This gives the protein CSSRDSEYGYTF.

This clonotype was counted ten times or more. The V gene is TRBV12-3 or TRBV12-4, the J gene TRBJ2-7, with D maybe TRBD1 (6 bases). CDR3 size: 11 residues. V shed 6 bases and J shed 4 bases, with 7 bases lying between them. CDR3 bases: TGTGCCAGCAGCACAGGGTACGAGCAGTACTTC. It translates to CASSTGYEQYF.

About this clonotype: Relative to the germline gene, one junction end is altered; a read error may explain this. The rearrangement links TRBV7-2 to TRBJ1-1, with D unclear. Germline V gives CDR1 SGHTA, CDR2 FQGNSA. The CDR3 has 16 residues. CDR3 nucleotide sequence: TGTGTCAGCAGCTTAGTCCCCCTCCGGGGGAACACTGAAGCTTTCTTT. It encodes CVSSLVPLRGNTEAFF.

This clonotype was seen only a few times. This rearrangement joins TRBV19 to TRBJ1-1; perhaps TRBD1 as D (6 bases). Germline-derived CDR1 and CDR2 are LNHDA and SQIVND (reference sequence). The ends were cut back, 9 bases at V and 6 bases at J, with 20 bases in the middle. The CDR3 consists of 14 residues. CDR3 residues: CASQLAGAYPEAFF. The DNA for the CDR3 is TGTGCCAGCCAATTGGCAGGGGCGTACCCTGAAGCTTTCTTT.

Concerning this clonotype itself: An end of the junction differs from the germline gene, which may be a read error. V gene TRBV7-2 combines with J gene TRBJ1-2; 7 nucleotides align to TRBD1. The V gene's germline CDR1 is SGHTA and CDR2 FQGNSA. This CDR3 has 13 amino acids. For the CDR3, the DNA is TGTGCCGGCAGCAAGGGACAGTTCTATGGCTACACCTTC. This codes for CAGSKGQFYGYTF.

This clonotype was counted between two and nine times. The chain employs TRBV6-2 or TRBV6-3 and TRBJ2-1; TRBD2 matches at 10 bases. Germline-derived CDR1 and CDR2 are MNHEY and SVGEGT. The ends lost 6 bases at V and 7 bases at J; junction bases unmatched: 15. The CDR3 extends over 17 amino acids. The CDR3 here is CASRPAERGGLRNEQFF. The DNA for the CDR3 is TGTGCCAGCAGACCCGCCGAGCGGGGGGGCCTTAGAAATGAGCAGTTCTTC.

The chain recombines TRBV6-5 with TRBJ1-6, with no clear D. V lost 4 bases, J lost 9 bases, and 19 bases lay in between. Germline CDR1 reads MNHEY; CDR2 reads SVGAGI. The CDR3 has 16 amino acids. CDR3 sequence reads: CASSSAPPVSGSPLHF. CDR3 nucleotide sequence: TGTGCCAGCAGTTCAGCCCCACCGGTGTCGGGTTCACCCCTCCACTTT.

This clonotype came up many times. The V gene is TRBV13, the J gene TRBJ1-1; D call uncertain. V lost 0 bases to trimming and J lost 8 bases, with 10 bases between them. Germline CDR1 reads PRHDT; CDR2 reads FYEKMQ (reference sequence). This CDR3 is 13 amino acids long. Here the CDR3 DNA reads TGTGCCAGCAGCTTAGGGCCCCTAGGGGAAGCTTTCTTT. It translates to CASSLGPLGEAFF.